Reported below is one T cell receptor beta chain. What it binds is unknown. PCR primers comprised 60 Vbeta and 13 Jbeta primers. The table came from immunoSEQ multiplex PCR; TCRdb's copy has only in-frame clones and leaves some out. Here the sample spans about 130,000 clones, under 90% being singletons. The data are from a study of cytomegalovirus exposure and HLA in healthy donors. CDR1 SGDLS and CDR2 YYNGEE come from the germline V gene. V shed 4 bases and J shed 2 bases, with 13 bases lying between them. The CDR3 extends over 15 amino acids. Study observations and caveats: TCR beta V segments were, for the most part, productive about 87% or about 30% of the time in an earlier analysis. A few chains linked to CMV were shown in vitro to be specific for CMV antigens. Association of a missense DCLRE1C variant with TCR beta V- and J-gene trimming was reported in a later analysis.

The sequence was obtained from a man between 18 and 35 years old in good health and CMV-seronegative. The chain has TRBV9 and TRBJ1-3; D might be TRBD1 (5 bases). Source material: PBMCs. The CDR3 protein is CASSIEQDPGNTIYF. The CDR3 DNA is TGTGCCAGCAGCATCGAACAGGATCCTGGAAACACCATATATTTT.